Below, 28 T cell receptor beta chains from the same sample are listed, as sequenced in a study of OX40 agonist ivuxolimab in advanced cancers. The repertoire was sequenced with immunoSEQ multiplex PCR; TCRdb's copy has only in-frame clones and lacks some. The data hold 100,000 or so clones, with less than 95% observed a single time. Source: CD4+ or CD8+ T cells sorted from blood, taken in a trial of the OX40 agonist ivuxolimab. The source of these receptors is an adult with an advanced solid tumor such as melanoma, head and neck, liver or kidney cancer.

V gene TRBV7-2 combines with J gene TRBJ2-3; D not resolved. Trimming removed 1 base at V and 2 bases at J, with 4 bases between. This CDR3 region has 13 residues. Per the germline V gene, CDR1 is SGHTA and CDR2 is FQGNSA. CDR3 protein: CASSLGPTDTQYF. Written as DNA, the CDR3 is TGTGCCAGCAGCTTAGGGCCCACAGATACGCAGTATTTT. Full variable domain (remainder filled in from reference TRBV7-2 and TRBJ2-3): GAGVSQSPSNKVTEKGKDVELRCDPISGHTALYWYRQSLGQGLEFLIYFQGNSAPDKSGLPSDRFSAERTGGSVSTLTIQRTQQEDSAVYLCASSLGPTDTQYFGPGTRLTVL.

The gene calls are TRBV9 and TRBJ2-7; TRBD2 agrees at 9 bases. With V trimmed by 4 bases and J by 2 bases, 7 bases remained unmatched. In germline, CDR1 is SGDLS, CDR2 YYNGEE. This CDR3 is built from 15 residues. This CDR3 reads CASSPPGTSPYEQYF. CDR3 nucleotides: TGTGCCAGCAGCCCCCCGGGGACTAGCCCCTACGAGCAGTACTTC.

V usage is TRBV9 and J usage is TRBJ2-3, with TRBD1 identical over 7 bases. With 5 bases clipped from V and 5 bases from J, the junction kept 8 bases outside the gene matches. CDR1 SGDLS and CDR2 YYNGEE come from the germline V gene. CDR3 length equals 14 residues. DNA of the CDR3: TGTGCCAGCAGAGGAAAAGGGGGCGAAGATACGCAGTATTTT. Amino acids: CASRGKGGEDTQYF.

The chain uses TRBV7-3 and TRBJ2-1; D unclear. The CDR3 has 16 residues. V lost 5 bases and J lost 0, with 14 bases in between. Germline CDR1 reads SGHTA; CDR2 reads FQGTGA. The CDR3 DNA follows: TGTGCCAGCAGCCCGACGTCGGATTTCTCCTACAATGAGCAGTTCTTC. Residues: CASSPTSDFSYNEQFF.

CDR3 residues: CASSLRYNNEKLFF. CDR3 DNA sequence: TGTGCCAGCAGCTTACGATATAATAATGAAAAACTGTTTTTT. This chain joins TRBV5-5 and TRBJ1-4; no definite D call. Germline V lookup: CDR1 SGHKS, CDR2 YYEKEE (reference sequence). The CDR3 loop spans 14 amino acids. Deletions cut 2 bases from V and 4 bases from J, with 9 bases between.

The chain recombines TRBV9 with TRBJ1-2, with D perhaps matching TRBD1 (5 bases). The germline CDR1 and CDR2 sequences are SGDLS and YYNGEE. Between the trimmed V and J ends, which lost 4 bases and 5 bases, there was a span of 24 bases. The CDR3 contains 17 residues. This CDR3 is CASSSSRDSQGGYGYTF. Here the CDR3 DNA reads TGTGCCAGCAGCTCCTCGAGGGATAGCCAGGGAGGATATGGCTACACCTTC.

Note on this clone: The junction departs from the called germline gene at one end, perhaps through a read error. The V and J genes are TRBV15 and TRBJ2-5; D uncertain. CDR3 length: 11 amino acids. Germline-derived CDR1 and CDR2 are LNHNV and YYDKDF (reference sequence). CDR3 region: CATSRDGSPHF. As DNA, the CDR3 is TGTGCCACCAGCAGAGACGGCAGTCCGCACTTC.

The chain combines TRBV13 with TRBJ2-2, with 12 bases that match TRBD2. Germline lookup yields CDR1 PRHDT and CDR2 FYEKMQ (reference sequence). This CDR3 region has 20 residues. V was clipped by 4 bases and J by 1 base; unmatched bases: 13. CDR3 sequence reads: CASSSSRLAGEPKNTGELFF. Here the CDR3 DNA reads TGTGCCAGCAGCTCCTCGAGACTAGCGGGAGAACCCAAGAACACCGGGGAGCTGTTTTTT.

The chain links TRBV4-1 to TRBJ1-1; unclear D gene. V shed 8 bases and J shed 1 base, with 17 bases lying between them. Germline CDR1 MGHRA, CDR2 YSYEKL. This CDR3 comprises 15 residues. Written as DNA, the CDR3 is TGCGCCAGCTTCCCCGGGCCGGCCACGAACACTGAAGCTTTCTTT. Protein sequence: CASFPGPATNTEAFF.

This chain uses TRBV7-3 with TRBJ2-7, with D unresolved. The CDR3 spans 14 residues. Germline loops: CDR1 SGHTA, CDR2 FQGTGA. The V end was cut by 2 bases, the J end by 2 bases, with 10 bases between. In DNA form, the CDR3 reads TGTGCCAGCAGCTTAGGCGCCAATGCCTACGAGCAGTACTTC. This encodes CASSLGANAYEQYF.

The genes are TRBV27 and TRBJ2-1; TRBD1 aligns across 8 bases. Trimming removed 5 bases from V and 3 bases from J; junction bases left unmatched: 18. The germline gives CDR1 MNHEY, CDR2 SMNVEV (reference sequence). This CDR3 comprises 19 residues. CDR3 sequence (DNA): TGTGCCAGCAGTCTACGTCGGACCGGTCCCGGGACAGGCTACAATGAGCAGTTCTTC. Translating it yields CASSLRRTGPGTGYNEQFF.

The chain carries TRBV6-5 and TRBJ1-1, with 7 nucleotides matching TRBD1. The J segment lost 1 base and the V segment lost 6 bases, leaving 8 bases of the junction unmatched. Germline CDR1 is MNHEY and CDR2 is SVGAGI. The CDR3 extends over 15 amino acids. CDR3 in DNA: TGTGCCAGCAGCCTAACGAGACAGGGGAACACTGAAGCTTTCTTT. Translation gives CASSLTRQGNTEAFF.

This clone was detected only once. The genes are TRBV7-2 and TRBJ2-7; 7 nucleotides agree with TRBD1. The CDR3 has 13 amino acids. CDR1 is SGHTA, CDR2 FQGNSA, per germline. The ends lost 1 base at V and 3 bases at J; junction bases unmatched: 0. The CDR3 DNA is TGTGCCAGCAGCTTAGACAGGGGCTACGAGCAGTACTTC. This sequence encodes CASSLDRGYEQYF.

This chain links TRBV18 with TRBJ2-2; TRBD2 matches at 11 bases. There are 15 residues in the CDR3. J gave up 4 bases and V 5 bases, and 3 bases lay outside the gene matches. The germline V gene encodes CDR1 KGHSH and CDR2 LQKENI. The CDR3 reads CASSILAGVTGELFF. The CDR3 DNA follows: TGTGCCAGCTCAATACTAGCGGGAGTCACCGGGGAGCTGTTTTTT.

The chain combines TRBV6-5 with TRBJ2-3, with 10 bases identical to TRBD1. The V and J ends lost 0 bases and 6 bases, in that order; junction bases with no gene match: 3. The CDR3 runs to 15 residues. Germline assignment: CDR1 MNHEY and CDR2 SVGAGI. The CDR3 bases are TGTGCCAGCAGTTACTCCGGGGGACAGGGGGATACGCAGTATTTT. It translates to CASSYSGGQGDTQYF.

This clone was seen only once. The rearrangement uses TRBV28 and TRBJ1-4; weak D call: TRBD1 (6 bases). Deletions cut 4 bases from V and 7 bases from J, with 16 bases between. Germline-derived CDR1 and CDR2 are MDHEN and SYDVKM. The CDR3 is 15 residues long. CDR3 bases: TGTGCCAGCAGTTCCCAAACAGGGTCGGGTGAAAAACTGTTTTTT. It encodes CASSSQTGSGEKLFF.

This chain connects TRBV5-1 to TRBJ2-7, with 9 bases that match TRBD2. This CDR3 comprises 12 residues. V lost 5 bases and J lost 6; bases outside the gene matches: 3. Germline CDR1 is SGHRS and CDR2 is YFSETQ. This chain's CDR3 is CASRASGAEQYF. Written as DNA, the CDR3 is TGCGCCAGCAGGGCTAGCGGGGCCGAGCAGTACTTC.

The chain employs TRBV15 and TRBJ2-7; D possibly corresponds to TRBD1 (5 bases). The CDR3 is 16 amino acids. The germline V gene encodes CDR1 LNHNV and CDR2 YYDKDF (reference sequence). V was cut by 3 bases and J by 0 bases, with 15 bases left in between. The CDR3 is CATSRLDTLSSYEQYF. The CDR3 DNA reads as TGTGCCACCAGCAGGTTGGACACCCTGAGCTCCTACGAGCAGTACTTC.

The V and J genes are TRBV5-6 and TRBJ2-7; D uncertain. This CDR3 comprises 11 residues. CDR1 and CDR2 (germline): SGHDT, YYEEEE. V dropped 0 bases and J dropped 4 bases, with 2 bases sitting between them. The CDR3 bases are TGTGCCAGCAGCTTGGGGTACGAGCAGTACTTC. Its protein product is CASSLGYEQYF.

The CDR3 nucleotides are TGTGCCAGCAGTGAATATGGGGGACTCGGTGAAAAACTGTTTTTT. Translation gives CASSEYGGLGEKLFF. This chain connects TRBV25-1 to TRBJ1-4; TRBD1 is a possible D gene (5 bases). Germline CDR1 and CDR2: MGHDK and SYGVNS. This CDR3 region has 15 residues. The V and J ends lost 0 bases and 7 bases respectively, with 12 bases between them.

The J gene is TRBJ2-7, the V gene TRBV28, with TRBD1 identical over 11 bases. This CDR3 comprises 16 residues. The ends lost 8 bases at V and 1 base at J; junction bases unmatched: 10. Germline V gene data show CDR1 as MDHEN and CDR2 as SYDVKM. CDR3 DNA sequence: TGTGCCAGCCGCCCGATCGGACAGGGGGCTTCCTACGAGCAGTACTTC. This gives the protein CASRPIGQGASYEQYF. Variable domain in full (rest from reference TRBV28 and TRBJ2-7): DVKVTQSSRYLVKRTGEKVFLECVQDMDHENMFWYRQDPGLGLRLIYFSYDVKMKEKGDIPEGYSVSREKKERFSLILESASTNQTSMYLCASRPIGQGASYEQYFGPGTRLTVT.

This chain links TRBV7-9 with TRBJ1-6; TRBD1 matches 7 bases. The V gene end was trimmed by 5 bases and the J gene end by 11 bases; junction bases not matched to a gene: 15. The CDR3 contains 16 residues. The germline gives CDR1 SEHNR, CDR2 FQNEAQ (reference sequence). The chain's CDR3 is CASSPPPGGGSAPLHF. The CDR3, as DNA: TGTGCCAGCAGCCCACCCCCGGGAGGGGGCTCGGCACCCCTCCACTTT. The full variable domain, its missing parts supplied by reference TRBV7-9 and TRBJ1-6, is DTGVSQNPRHKITKRGQNVTFRCDPISEHNRLYWYRQTLGQGPEFLTYFQNEAQLEKSRLLSDRFSAERPKGSFSTLEIQRTEQGDSAMYLCASSPPPGGGSAPLHFGNGTRLTVT.

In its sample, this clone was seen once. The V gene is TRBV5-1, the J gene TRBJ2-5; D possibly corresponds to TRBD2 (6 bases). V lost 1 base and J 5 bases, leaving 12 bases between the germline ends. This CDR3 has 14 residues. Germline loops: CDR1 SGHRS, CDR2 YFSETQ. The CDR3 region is CASSLIGGSETQYF. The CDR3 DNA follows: TGCGCCAGCAGCTTGATCGGGGGATCGGAGACCCAGTACTTC.

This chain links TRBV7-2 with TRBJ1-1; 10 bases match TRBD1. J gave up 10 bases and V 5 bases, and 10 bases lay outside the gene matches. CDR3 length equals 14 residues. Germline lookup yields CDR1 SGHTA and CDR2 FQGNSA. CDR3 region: CASSPGQGEGGAFF. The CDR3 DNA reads TGTGCCAGCAGCCCCGGACAGGGGGAAGGAGGAGCTTTCTTT. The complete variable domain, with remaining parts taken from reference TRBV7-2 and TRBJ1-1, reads GAGVSQSPSNKVTEKGKDVELRCDPISGHTALYWYRQSLGQGLEFLIYFQGNSAPDKSGLPSDRFSAERTGGSVSTLTIQRTQQEDSAVYLCASSPGQGEGGAFFGQGTRLTVV.

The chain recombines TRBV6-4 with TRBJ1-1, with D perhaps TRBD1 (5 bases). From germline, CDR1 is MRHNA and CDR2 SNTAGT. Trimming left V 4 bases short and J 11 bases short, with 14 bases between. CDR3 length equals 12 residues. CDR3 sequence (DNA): TGTGCCAGCAGTGCCAGACAGACCCACGCTTTCTTT. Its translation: CASSARQTHAFF.

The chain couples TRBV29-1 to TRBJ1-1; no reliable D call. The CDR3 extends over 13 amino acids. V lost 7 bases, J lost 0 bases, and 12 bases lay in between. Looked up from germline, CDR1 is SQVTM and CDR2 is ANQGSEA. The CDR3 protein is CSAAKEVNTEAFF. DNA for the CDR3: TGCAGCGCCGCAAAAGAGGTGAACACTGAAGCTTTCTTT. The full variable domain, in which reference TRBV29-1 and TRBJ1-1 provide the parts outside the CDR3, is SAVISQKPSRDICQRGTSLTIQCQVDSQVTMMFWYRQQPGQSLTLIATANQGSEATYESGFVIDKFPISRPNLTFSTLTVSNMSPEDSSIYLCSAAKEVNTEAFFGQGTRLTVV.

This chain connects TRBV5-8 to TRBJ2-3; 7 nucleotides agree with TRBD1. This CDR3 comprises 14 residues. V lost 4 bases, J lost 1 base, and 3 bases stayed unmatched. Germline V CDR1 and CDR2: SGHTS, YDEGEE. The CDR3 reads CASSPGQGTDTQYF. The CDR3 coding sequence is TGTGCCAGCAGCCCAGGACAGGGCACAGATACGCAGTATTTT.

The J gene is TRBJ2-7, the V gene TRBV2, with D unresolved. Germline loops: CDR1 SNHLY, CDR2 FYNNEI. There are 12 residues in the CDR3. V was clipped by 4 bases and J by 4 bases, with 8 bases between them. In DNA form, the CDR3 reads TGTGCCAGCAGTGTTGCGCAGTACGAGCAGTACTTC. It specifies CASSVAQYEQYF.